The 20 T cell receptor beta chains reported below all come from one sample, sequenced in a study of blood T cell repertoires in COVID-19. Some clones are missing from TCRdb's copy, which holds only in-frame ones; the method was immunoSEQ multiplex PCR. Of about 20,000 clones in the sample, roughly 81% are singletons; the top ten hold less than 35%. The sample comprised peripheral blood. The origin of the receptors is a human donor with active COVID-19. The donor label of this sample is uncertain.

This clone was recorded only once. The chain uses TRBV6-5 and TRBJ2-2; TRBD1 is a possible D gene (5 bases). This CDR3 is built from 13 residues. Germline V gene data show CDR1 as MNHEY and CDR2 as SVGAGI. Between the trimmed V and J ends, which lost 5 bases and 6 bases, there was a span of 10 bases. The CDR3 DNA reads as TGTGCCAGCAGTCCTCAGGGCTCCGGGGAGCTGTTTTTT. Translated, it gives CASSPQGSGELFF.

CDR3 protein: CAISERPAASSYNEQFF. The DNA of the CDR3 is TGTGCCATCAGTGAGAGGCCAGCTGCTAGCTCCTACAATGAGCAGTTCTTC. This chain links TRBV10-3 with TRBJ2-1; D is uncertain. Trimming stripped 2 bases from V and 0 bases from J, with 14 bases between. Germline CDR1 reads ENHRY; CDR2 reads SYGVKD. The CDR3 sequence is 17 residues long.

The chain has TRBV27 and TRBJ2-7; 11 nucleotides agree with TRBD2. Trimming removed 2 bases from V and 2 bases from J; junction bases left unmatched: 2. The CDR3 totals 15 residues. CDR1 and CDR2 (germline): MNHEY, SMNVEV (reference sequence). For the CDR3, the DNA is TGTGCCAGCAGTTTAACTAGCGGGAGCCCCTACGAGCAGTACTTC. It encodes CASSLTSGSPYEQYF.

The V gene is TRBV4-2, the J gene TRBJ1-4; the D is unclear. The ends were cut back, 3 bases at V and 14 bases at J, with 13 bases in the middle. Germline CDR1 reads LGHNA; CDR2 reads YNFKEQ. The CDR3 length is 12 residues. The CDR3 is CASSHEPVRLFF. CDR3 coding DNA: TGTGCCAGCAGCCACGAACCGGTGCGGCTGTTTTTT.

The chain employs TRBV3-1 (or the pseudogene TRBV3-2) and TRBJ2-7; a weak D match, TRBD1 (6 bases). The V end was cut by 4 bases, the J end by 1 base, with 29 bases between. The CDR3 contains 20 residues. In germline, CDR1 is LGHDT, CDR2 YNNKEL (reference sequence). The CDR3 reads CASSRSNPLDRSYRSYEQYF. In DNA, the CDR3 is TGTGCCAGCAGCCGCTCGAACCCTCTAGACAGGTCTTATCGATCCTACGAGCAGTACTTC.

The rearrangement uses TRBV6-6 and TRBJ2-2; D call uncertain. Looked up from germline, CDR1 is MNHNY and CDR2 is SVGAGI (reference sequence). This CDR3 has 15 amino acids. The V end was cut by 4 bases, the J end by 2 bases, with 11 bases between. CDR3 sequence: CASSLRPANTGELFF. DNA for the CDR3: TGTGCCAGCAGTTTGAGGCCTGCTAACACCGGGGAGCTGTTTTTT.

V and J are TRBV5-5 and TRBJ2-2, with 7 positions matching TRBD1. The junction had 12 bases not matched to a gene; V was cut back by 4 bases and J by 6 bases. The CDR3 has 16 amino acids. In germline, CDR1 is SGHKS, CDR2 YYEKEE (reference sequence). CDR3 sequence: CASSTRTGREPGELFF. The DNA for the CDR3 is TGTGCCAGCAGCACAAGGACAGGCCGAGAACCCGGGGAGCTGTTTTTT.

V and J are TRBV3-1 (or the pseudogene TRBV3-2) and TRBJ2-7, with 7 bases lining up with TRBD1. The CDR3 is made up of 15 amino acids. V trimming: 1 base; J trimming: 3 bases; junction bases outside the gene matches: 6. Germline CDR1 is LGHDT and CDR2 is YNNKEL (reference sequence). The CDR3 loop reads CASSQAPGQIYEQYF. Here the CDR3 DNA reads TGTGCCAGCAGCCAAGCCCCGGGACAGATCTACGAGCAGTACTTC.

This sequence joins TRBV25-1 and TRBJ2-3; TRBD2 agrees at 9 bases. V lost 6 bases to trimming and J lost 4 bases; unmatched junction nucleotides: 5. CDR1 and CDR2 (germline): MGHDK, SYGVNS. The length of the CDR3 is 14 residues. DNA of the CDR3: TGTGCCAGCAGGGTTAGCGGGAGTCCAGATACGCAGTATTTT. It translates to CASRVSGSPDTQYF.

The gene calls are TRBV3-1 (or the pseudogene TRBV3-2) and TRBJ1-2, with 8 positions matching TRBD1. The CDR3 is 13 residues long. Trimming removed 8 bases from V and 6 bases from J; junction bases left unmatched: 8. Germline loops: CDR1 LGHDT, CDR2 YNNKEL (reference sequence). The CDR3 protein is CASFAGGRDGYTF. DNA of the CDR3: TGTGCCAGCTTTGCAGGGGGCCGGGATGGCTACACCTTC.

This chain joins TRBV9 and TRBJ2-2; D is unclear. This CDR3 spans 12 amino acids. Germline CDR1 SGDLS, CDR2 YYNGEE. V lost 4 bases to trimming and J lost 4 bases, with 5 bases between them. The CDR3 protein is CASSYITGELFF. The CDR3 DNA reads TGTGCCAGCAGCTATATCACCGGGGAGCTGTTTTTT.

This clone showed up just once. The chain uses TRBV14 and TRBJ2-1; 11 bases match TRBD2. In germline, CDR1 is SGHDN, CDR2 FVKESK. Trimming took 2 bases from V and 6 from J; bases not matched to a gene: 6. The CDR3 runs 16 residues. The CDR3 reads CASSQLLAGESNEQFF. CDR3 DNA: TGTGCCAGCAGCCAACTACTAGCGGGGGAGTCCAATGAGCAGTTCTTC.

The V and J genes are TRBV6-6 and TRBJ2-7; D may be TRBD2 (6 bases). Germline V gene data show CDR1 as MNHNY and CDR2 as SVGAGI (reference sequence). This CDR3 is built from 13 residues. Trimming removed 5 bases at V and 2 bases at J, with 10 bases between. The CDR3 loop reads CASSIGGAYEQYF. The CDR3 bases are TGTGCCAGCAGTATTGGAGGGGCCTACGAGCAGTACTTC.

The V gene is TRBV4-1, the J gene TRBJ2-7, with TRBD1 identical over 9 bases. The ends lost 2 bases at V and 5 bases at J; junction bases unmatched: 13. The CDR3 has 17 residues. The germline V gene encodes CDR1 MGHRA and CDR2 YSYEKL. This CDR3 reads CASSQQNRAGTGNEQYF. The CDR3 region has the DNA TGCGCCAGCAGCCAACAGAACCGCGCCGGGACAGGGAACGAGCAGTACTTC.

The V gene is TRBV11-3, the J gene TRBJ2-3; D is perhaps TRBD1 (6 bases). CDR3 length: 17 residues. CDR1 and CDR2 (germline): SGHNT, YENEEA. V was trimmed by 5 bases and J by 4 bases, leaving 22 bases between them. For the CDR3, the DNA is TGTGCCAGCAGCCCGCCTCTGGGACACCGTCTACCAGATACGCAGTATTTT. This gives the protein CASSPPLGHRLPDTQYF.

The V and J genes are TRBV6-1 and TRBJ1-6; 11 positions agree with TRBD1. Germline CDR1 and CDR2: MNHNS and SASEGT. This CDR3 has 15 amino acids. V trimming: 6 bases; J trimming: 5 bases; junction bases outside the gene matches: 3. DNA of the CDR3: TGTGCCAGCAGAGGACAGGGGGCGGATAATTCACCCCTCCACTTT. The encoded protein is CASRGQGADNSPLHF.

The gene calls are TRBV6-2 or TRBV6-3 and TRBJ1-1, with unresolved D. Germline V gives CDR1 MNHEY, CDR2 SVGEGT. The CDR3 is 14 amino acids. With 0 bases removed from V and 7 bases from J, the gap between germline ends came to 12 bases. CDR3 sequence: CASSYSTTGLEAFF. The DNA of the CDR3 is TGTGCCAGCAGTTACTCGACGACGGGTCTTGAAGCTTTCTTT.

This clone has only one observation. V and J are TRBV11-1 and TRBJ2-1; a possible D gene is TRBD2 (6 bases). This CDR3 spans 16 amino acids. Trimming took 5 bases from V and 8 from J, leaving 22 bases between them. Germline assignment: CDR1 SGHAT and CDR2 FQDESV (reference sequence). The CDR3 DNA reads TGTGCCAGCAGCCGGCGACTAGACTCGGGGGTCGATGAGCAGTTCTTC. Translated: CASSRRLDSGVDEQFF. Supplemented by reference TRBV11-1 and TRBJ2-1, the full variable domain reads EAEVAQSPRYKITEKSQAVAFWCDPISGHATLYWYRQILGQGPELLVQFQDESVVDDSQLPKDRFSAERLKGVDSTLKIQPAELGDSAMYLCASSRRLDSGVDEQFFGPGTRLTVL.

The chain links TRBV5-4 to TRBJ2-4; 12 bases map to TRBD2. The CDR3 runs to 15 residues. V lost 2 bases and J lost 8; bases outside the gene matches: 5. Germline V gives CDR1 SGHNT, CDR2 YYREEE (reference sequence). CDR3 region: CASSFWTSGDDIQYF. Written as DNA, the CDR3 is TGTGCCAGCAGCTTCTGGACTAGCGGGGACGACATTCAGTACTTC. Using reference TRBV5-4 and TRBJ2-4 for the parts outside the CDR3, the full variable domain is ETGVTQSPTHLIKTRGQQVTLRCSSQSGHNTVSWYQQALGQGPQFIFQYYREEENGRGNFPPRFSGLQFPNYSSELNVNALELDDSALYLCASSFWTSGDDIQYFGAGTRLSVL.

The V gene is TRBV5-1, the J gene TRBJ2-1, with D possibly being TRBD2 (6 bases). V was shortened by 3 bases and J by 10 bases, with 11 bases between the two germline ends. The CDR3 length is 12 residues. Germline-derived CDR1 and CDR2 are SGHRS and YFSETQ. The CDR3 loop reads CASSSSGGEQFF. CDR3 in DNA: TGCGCCAGCAGCTCTTCAGGAGGGGAGCAGTTCTTC.